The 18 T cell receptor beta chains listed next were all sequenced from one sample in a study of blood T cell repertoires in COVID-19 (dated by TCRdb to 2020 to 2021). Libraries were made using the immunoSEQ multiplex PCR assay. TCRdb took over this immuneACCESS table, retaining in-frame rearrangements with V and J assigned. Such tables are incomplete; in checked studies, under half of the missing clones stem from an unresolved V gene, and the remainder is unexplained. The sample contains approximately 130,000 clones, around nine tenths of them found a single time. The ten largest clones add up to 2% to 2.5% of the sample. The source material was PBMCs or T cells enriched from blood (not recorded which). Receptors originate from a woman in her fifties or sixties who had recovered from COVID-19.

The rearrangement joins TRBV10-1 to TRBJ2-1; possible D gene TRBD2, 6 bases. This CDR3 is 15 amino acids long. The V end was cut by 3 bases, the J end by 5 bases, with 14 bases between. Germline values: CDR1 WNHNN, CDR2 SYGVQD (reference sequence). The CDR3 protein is CASSEGQGGNNEQFF. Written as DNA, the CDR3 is TGCGCCAGCAGTGAAGGGCAGGGAGGCAACAATGAGCAGTTCTTC.

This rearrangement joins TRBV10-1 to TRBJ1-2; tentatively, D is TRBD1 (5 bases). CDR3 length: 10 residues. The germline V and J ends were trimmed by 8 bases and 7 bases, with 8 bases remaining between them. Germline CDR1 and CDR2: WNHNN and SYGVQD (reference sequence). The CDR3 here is CASPGSGYTF. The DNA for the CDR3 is TGCGCCAGCCCAGGGTCTGGCTACACCTTC.

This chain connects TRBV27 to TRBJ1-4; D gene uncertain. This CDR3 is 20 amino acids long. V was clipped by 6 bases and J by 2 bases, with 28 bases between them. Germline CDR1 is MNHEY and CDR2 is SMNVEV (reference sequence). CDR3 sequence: CASSHYLWRREGETNEKLFF. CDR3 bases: TGTGCCAGCAGCCATTACCTCTGGCGGAGGGAGGGTGAGACTAATGAAAAACTGTTTTTT.

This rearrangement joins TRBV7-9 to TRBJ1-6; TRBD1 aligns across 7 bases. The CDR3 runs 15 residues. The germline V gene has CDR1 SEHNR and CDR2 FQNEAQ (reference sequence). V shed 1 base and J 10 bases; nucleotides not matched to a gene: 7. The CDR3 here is CASSLGQQGSSPLHF. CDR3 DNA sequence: TGTGCCAGCAGCTTAGGCCAACAGGGGTCCTCACCCCTCCACTTT.

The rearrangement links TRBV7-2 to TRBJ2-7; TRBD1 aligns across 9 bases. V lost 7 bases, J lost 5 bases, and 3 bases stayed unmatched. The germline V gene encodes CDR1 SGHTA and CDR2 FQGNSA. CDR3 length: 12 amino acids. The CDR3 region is CASTGQGNEQYF. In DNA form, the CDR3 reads TGTGCCAGCACCGGACAGGGGAACGAGCAGTACTTC. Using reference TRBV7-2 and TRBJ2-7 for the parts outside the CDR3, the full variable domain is GAGVSQSPSNKVTEKGKDVELRCDPISGHTALYWYRQSLGQGLEFLIYFQGNSAPDKSGLPSDRFSAERTGGSVSTLTIQRTQQEDSAVYLCASTGQGNEQYFGPGTRLTVT.

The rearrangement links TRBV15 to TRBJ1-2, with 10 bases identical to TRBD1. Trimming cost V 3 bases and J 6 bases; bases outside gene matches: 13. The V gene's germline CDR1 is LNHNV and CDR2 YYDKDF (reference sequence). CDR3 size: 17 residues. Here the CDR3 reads CATSSRDRGREVNGYTF. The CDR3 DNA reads TGTGCCACCAGCAGCCGGGACAGGGGTCGTGAGGTGAATGGCTACACCTTC. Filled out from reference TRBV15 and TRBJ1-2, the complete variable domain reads DAMVIQNPRYQVTQFGKPVTLSCSQTLNHNVMYWYQQKSSQAPKLLFHYYDKDFNNEADTPDNFQSRRPNTSFCFLDIRSPGLGDTAMYLCATSSRDRGREVNGYTFGSGTRLTVV.

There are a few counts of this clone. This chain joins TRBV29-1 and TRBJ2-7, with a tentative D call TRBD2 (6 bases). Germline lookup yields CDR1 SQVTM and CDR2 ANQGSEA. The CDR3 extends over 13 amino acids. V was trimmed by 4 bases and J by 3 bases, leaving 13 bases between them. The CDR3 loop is CSVGGVPDYEQYF. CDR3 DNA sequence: TGCAGCGTTGGGGGGGTACCCGACTACGAGCAGTACTTC.

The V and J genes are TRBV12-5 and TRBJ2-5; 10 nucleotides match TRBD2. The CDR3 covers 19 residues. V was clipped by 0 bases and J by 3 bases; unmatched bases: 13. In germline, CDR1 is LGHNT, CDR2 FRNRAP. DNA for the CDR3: TGTGCTAGTGGTTTGGTATCGCTAGCGGGGGTCCAAGGTGAAGAGACCCAGTACTTC. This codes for CASGLVSLAGVQGEETQYF. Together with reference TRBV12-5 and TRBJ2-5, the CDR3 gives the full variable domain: DARVTQTPRHKVTEMGQEVTMRCQPILGHNTVFWYRQTMMQGLELLAYFRNRAPLDDSGMPKDRFSAEMPDATLATLKIQPSEPRDSAVYFCASGLVSLAGVQGEETQYFGPGTRLLVL.

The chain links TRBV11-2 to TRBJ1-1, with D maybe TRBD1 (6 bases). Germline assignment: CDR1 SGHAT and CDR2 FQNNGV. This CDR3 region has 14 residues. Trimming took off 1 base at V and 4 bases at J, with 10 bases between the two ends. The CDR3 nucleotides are TGTGCCAGCAGCTTAGCATTCAGGGGCACTGAAGCTTTCTTT. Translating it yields CASSLAFRGTEAFF.

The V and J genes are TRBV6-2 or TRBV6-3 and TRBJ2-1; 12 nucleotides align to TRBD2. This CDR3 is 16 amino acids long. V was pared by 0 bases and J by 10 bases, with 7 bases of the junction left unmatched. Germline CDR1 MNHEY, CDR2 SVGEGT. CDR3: CASSYSRLAGGEEQFF. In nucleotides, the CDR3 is TGTGCCAGCAGTTACTCGAGGCTAGCGGGGGGGGAGGAGCAGTTCTTC.

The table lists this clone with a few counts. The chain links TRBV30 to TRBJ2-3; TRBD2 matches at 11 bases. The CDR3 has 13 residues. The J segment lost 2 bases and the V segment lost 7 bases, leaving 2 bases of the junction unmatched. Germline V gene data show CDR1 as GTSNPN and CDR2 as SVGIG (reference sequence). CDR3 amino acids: CAFSGGVTDTQYF. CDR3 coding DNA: TGTGCCTTTAGCGGGGGGGTCACAGATACGCAGTATTTT.

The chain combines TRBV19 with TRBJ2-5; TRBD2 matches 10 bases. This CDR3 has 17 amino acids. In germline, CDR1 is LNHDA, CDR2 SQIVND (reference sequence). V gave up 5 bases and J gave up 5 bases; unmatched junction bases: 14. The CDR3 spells CASSPWISGGWRETQYF. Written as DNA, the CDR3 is TGTGCCAGTAGTCCCTGGATTAGCGGGGGGTGGAGGGAGACCCAGTACTTC.

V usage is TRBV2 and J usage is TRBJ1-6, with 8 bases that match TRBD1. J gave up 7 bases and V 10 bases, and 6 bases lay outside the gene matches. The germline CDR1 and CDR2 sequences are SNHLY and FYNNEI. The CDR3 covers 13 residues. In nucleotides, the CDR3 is TGTGCCAACAGGGGGGGTGGGAATTCACCCCTCCACTTT. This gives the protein CANRGGGNSPLHF.

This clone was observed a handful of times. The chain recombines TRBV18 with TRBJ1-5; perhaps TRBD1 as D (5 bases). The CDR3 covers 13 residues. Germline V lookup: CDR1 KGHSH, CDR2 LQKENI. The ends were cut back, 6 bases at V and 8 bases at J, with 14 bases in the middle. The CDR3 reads CASSPQGEEPQHF. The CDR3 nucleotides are TGTGCCAGCTCTCCGCAAGGGGAAGAGCCCCAGCATTTT. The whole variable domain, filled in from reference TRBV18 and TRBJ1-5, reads NAGVMQNPRHLVRRRGQEARLRCSPMKGHSHVYWYRQLPEEGLKFMVYLQKENIIDESGMPKERFSAEFPKEGPSILRIQQVVRGDSAAYFCASSPQGEEPQHFGDGTRLSIL.

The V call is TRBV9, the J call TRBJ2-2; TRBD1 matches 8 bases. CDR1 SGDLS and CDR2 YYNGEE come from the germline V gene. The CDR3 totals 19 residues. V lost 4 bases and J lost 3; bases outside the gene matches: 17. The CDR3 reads CASSPRDRITLLDTGELFF. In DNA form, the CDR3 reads TGTGCCAGCAGCCCCCGGGACAGGATAACTCTTCTGGACACCGGGGAGCTGTTTTTT.

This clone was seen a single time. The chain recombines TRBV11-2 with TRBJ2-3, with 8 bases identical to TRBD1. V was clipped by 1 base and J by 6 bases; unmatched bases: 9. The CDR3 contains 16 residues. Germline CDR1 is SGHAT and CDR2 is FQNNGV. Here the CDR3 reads CASSLVGAGGMDTQYF. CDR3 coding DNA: TGTGCCAGCAGCTTAGTCGGGGCAGGGGGCATGGATACGCAGTATTTT.

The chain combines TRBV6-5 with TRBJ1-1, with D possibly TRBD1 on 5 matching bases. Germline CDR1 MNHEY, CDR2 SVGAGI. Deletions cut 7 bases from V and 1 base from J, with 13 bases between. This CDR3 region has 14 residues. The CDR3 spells CASKIDSANTEAFF. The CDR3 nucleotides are TGTGCCAGCAAAATAGACAGTGCGAACACTGAAGCTTTCTTT.

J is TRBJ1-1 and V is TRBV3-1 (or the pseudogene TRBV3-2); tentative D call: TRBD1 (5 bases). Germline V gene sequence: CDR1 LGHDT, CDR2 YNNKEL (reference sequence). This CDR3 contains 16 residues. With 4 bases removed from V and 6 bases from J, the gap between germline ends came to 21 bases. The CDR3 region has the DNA TGTGCCAGCAGCCCCTCAGGGTCCCCTTTCAAGGCTGAAGCTTTCTTT. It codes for CASSPSGSPFKAEAFF.